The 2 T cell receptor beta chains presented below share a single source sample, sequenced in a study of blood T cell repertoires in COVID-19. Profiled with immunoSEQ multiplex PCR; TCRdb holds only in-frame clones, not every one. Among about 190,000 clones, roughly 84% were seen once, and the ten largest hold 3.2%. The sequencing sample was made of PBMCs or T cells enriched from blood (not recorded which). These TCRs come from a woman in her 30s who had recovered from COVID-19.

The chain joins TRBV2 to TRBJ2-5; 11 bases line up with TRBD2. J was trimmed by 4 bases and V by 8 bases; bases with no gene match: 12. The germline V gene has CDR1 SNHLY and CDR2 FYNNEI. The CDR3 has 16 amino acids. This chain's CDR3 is CASRYDSGGAGETQYF. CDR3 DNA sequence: TGTGCCAGCCGCTATGATAGCGGGGGGGCGGGAGAGACCCAGTACTTC.

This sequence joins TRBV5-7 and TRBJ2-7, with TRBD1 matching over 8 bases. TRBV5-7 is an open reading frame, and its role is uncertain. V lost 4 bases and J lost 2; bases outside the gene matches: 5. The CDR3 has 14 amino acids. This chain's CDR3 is CASSATDRAYEQYV. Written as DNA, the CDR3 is TGTGCCAGCAGCGCCACGGACAGGGCCTACGAGCAGTACGTC.